This entry concerns a single TCR beta chain. Clones were sequenced by immunoSEQ multiplex PCR, and TCRdb holds only the in-frame ones, with some missing. The data hold roughly 220,000 clones, with around 89% observed a single time. V lost 0 bases and J lost 1, with 8 bases in between. CDR3 length: 15 residues. Looked up from germline, CDR1 is SGDLS and CDR2 is YYNGEE. The participants were between 18 and 89 years old and came from about two dozen US areas. The sample is drawn from a study of blood T cell repertoires in COVID-19. Study overall: Nucleic acid was either cDNA or gDNA, and it came from T cells, B-cell-depleted T cells, or PBMCs.

The chain employs TRBV9 and TRBJ1-3; no clear D. The receptor was isolated from a woman between 18 and 30 years old in a cohort exposed to, infected with or recovered from COVID-19 (not recorded which). The source material was PBMCs or T cells enriched from blood (not recorded which). The CDR3 DNA reads as TGTGCCAGCAGCGTAGACGGGGTATCTGGAAACACCATATATTTT. Amino acids: CASSVDGVSGNTIYF.